The clone carrying this T cell receptor (beta chain) has a count of ten or more. This sample stems from a study of T cells in Graves' hyperthyroidism and ophthalmopathy. The CDR3 runs 13 residues. Germline assignment: CDR1 MNHEY and CDR2 SVGAGI. Trimming stripped 0 bases from V and 3 bases from J, with 5 bases between. Amplified TCR beta CDR3 regions came from RNA transcripts. RT-PCR in the first round (using the HTBI primer set) targeted the TCR CDR3. TCRdb re-called the multiplex PCR reads with MiXCR, one entry per CDR3 protein. The sample lists roughly 170,000 distinct CDR3 sequences; about 18% were seen once.

The V call is TRBV6-5, the J call TRBJ1-2, with D unclear. The clonotype comes from a woman between 45 and 60 years old with Graves' hyperthyroidism. Specimen: blood. CDR3 nucleotide sequence: TGTGCCAGCAGTTACTCTTCGGACTATGGCTACACCTTC. It translates to CASSYSSDYGYTF.